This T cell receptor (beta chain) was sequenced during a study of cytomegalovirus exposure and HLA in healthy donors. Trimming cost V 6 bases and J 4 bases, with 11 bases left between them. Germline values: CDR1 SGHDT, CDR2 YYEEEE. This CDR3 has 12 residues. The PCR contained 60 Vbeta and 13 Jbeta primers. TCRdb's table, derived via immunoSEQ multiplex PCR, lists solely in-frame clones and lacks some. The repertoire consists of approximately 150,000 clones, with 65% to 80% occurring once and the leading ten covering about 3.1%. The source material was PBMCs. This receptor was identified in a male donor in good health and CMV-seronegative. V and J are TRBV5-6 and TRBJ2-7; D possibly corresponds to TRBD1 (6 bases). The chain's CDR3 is CASTLQGYEQYF. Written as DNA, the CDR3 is TGTGCCAGCACCCTACAGGGTTACGAGCAGTACTTC.